Listed here is a single T cell receptor (beta chain). One end of the junction varies from germline; a read error may be responsible. CDR3 size: 13 residues. TCRdb recomputed calls from the multiplex PCR reads with MiXCR, one row per CDR3 protein. The data hold 270,000 or so distinct CDR3 sequences, with about 30% observed a single time. The data are from a study of breast tumors, draining lymph nodes, adjacent tissues. Samples came from axillary lymph nodes draining the breast cancer. Sequenced material: axillary lymph node tissue. The chain links TRBV12-3 or TRBV12-4 to TRBJ2-1, with TRBD2 matching 8 bases. The source is a female donor with breast cancer. Some clones in this sample may be carry-over from other donors' samples. The CDR3 region has the DNA TGTGCCAGCAGGACAGCGGGAGTCAATGAGCAGCTCTTC. This sequence encodes CASRTAGVNEQLF.